This TCR beta chain was documented in a study of T-cell memory formation after mild COVID-19. Via MiXCR, TCRdb re-called the 5' RACE reads, giving one row per CDR3 protein. The table has 100,000 or so distinct CDR3 sequences, approximately 10% seen once. This CDR3 comprises 15 residues. Germline-derived CDR1 and CDR2 are KGHSH and LQKENI. Trimming cost V 5 bases and J 1 base, with 12 bases left between them. The table lists this clonotype with many counts. The specimen sequenced was PBMCs or a T cell subset sorted from them (not recorded which). The V call is TRBV18, the J call TRBJ2-1; D may be TRBD1 (6 bases). The origin of this receptor is a man aged 18-30 years who had mild COVID-19 (a few samples of this study predate the infection). Cell type and time point are not known. Here the CDR3 DNA reads TGTGCCAGCTCATATGGACAGTATTCCTACAATGAGCAGTTCTTC. Translating it yields CASSYGQYSYNEQFF.